Sequencing of this T cell receptor (beta chain) was carried out in a study of blood T cell repertoires in COVID-19 (dated by TCRdb to between 2020 and 2021). The study in broad terms: Samples covering the acute and convalescent phases of COVID-19 were provided by collaborators in the United States, Italy and Spain. The prospective study material was composed of cDNA or gDNA derived from T cells, B-cell-depleted T cells, or PBMCs. Subjects who had been exposed to COVID-19, were actively infected with it, or had recovered from it provided the deeply sampled blood TCRbeta repertoires that made up the dataset. A freely available public database, intended as a resource for researchers studying the immune response to SARS-CoV-2, is where the repertoires were released. The samples were drawn from the first 160 participants of the ongoing ImmuneRACE study and from 1,254 subjects provided by 6 global collaborators. Nearly every sample came with metadata listing a de-identified subject ID, COVID-19 status, age in years and sex. HLA class I and class II types, where available, came from metadata supplied by the sample provider rather than from assay-based typing.

This clone was detected once. Its antigen is currently not known. Base qualities are not provided; no much larger clone lies one nucleotide away. The immunoSEQ Assay, a bias-controlled multiplex PCR, was used to amplify TCRbeta CDR3 regions from genomic DNA. In the authors' own workflow: The number of nucleated cells in each sample was estimated from the amplification of reference gene primers within the assay. Sequence reads were collapsed and filtered to measure the absolute abundance of every unique TCRbeta CDR3 rearrangement. For each sample, productive Simpson clonality was calculated by taking the square root of Simpson's diversity index across productive rearrangements. As stored in TCRdb, this immuneACCESS dataset retains in-frame rearrangements with V and J assigned. A fraction of the clones does not appear; measured against another copy, unresolved V genes explain less than half of the discrepancy, and the remainder lacks a known reason. V, J and clone size reflect that table, while D and trimming were determined from the DNA. For this sample there are 230,000 or so clones; about nine tenths appear just once. In total, the top ten clones hold roughly 2.5% of the sample.

What the study reported, not specific to this receptor: Clinical and demographic metadata were provided uncurated, with the amount varying by source and participant.

Enrolling through a virtual design, the prospective study's participants ranged in age from roughly 18 to 100 years and lived across 24 United States geographic areas. To assign participants to cohorts, the prospective study relied on clinical history that participants themselves reported in a screening survey and a study questionnaire. Mobile phlebotomists in the prospective study collected whole blood, serum and a nasopharyngeal or oropharyngeal swab from every participant. Participants in the prospective study had the option to provide additional blood draws and questionnaires over a 2-month period. Before DNA extraction, prospective study blood samples were shipped either frozen or at room temperature. Trimming costs V 0 bases and J 13 bases, and their ends lie 14 bases apart. Sequences SGDLS (CDR1) and YYNGEE (CDR2) are obtained from the germline V gene. CDR3 length: 14 amino acids, cysteine to phenylalanine. CDR3 DNA only is kept here, 42 bases in frame from base 1.

The sequenced material came from PBMCs or T cells enriched from blood (not recorded which). This receptor chain uses TRBV9 and TRBJ1-6; 6 matching bases give a weak D call of TRBD1. The sequence derives from a woman aged 40 to 50 with acute COVID-19. The bases are TGTGCCAGCAGCGTAGTGGGGCAGGGGTCGCCCCTCCACTTT. It translates to CASSVVGQGSPLHF.